This TCR beta chain was observed in a study of response to subunit inactivated influenza vaccine. Study findings and constraints: Few additional T cells are recruited per seasonal influenza vaccination, authors suggested.

TCRdb re-derived calls from the RT-PCR reads in MiXCR, one entry per CDR3 protein. The profile covers 500,000 or so distinct CDR3 sequences, with about a tenth appearing a single time and over 9.5% taken by the ten largest. Germline V gene lookup returns CDR1 SGHRS and CDR2 YFSETQ. The V gene end was trimmed by 3 bases and the J gene end by 2 bases; junction bases not matched to a gene: 6. This CDR3 region has 15 residues. The table lists this clonotype with a few counts. Its antigen is not identified. The genes are TRBV5-1 and TRBJ1-2; TRBD1 matches 8 bases. The specimen was PBMCs from blood, collected roughly 45 days after vaccination. The receptor was isolated from a man aged 45-60 years who received an inactivated influenza vaccine. CDR3 loop: CASSSPGQANYGYTF. The CDR3 DNA follows: TGCGCCAGCAGCTCGCCGGGACAGGCCAACTATGGCTACACCTTC.